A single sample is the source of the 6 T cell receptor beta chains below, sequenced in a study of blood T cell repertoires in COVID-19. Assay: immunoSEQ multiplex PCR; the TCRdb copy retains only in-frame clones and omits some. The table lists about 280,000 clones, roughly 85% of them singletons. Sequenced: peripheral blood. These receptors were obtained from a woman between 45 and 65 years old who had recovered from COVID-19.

CDR3 nucleotides: TGTGCCAGCAGCCAAGATCCTTGGACAGGGACCGGCTACACCTTC. Residues: CASSQDPWTGTGYTF. The chain couples TRBV4-2 to TRBJ1-2; 8 positions match TRBD1. V dropped 0 bases and J dropped 8; count of bases not matched to a gene: 8. The CDR3 extends over 15 amino acids. Germline-derived CDR1 and CDR2 are LGHNA and YNFKEQ.

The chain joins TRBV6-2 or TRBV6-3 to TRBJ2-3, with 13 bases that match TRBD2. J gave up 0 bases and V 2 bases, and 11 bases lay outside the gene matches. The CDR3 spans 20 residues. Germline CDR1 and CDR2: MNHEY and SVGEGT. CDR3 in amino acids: CASSYTGLAGSILSTDTQYF. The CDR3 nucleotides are TGTGCCAGCAGTTACACGGGACTAGCGGGATCCATTTTGAGCACAGATACGCAGTATTTT.

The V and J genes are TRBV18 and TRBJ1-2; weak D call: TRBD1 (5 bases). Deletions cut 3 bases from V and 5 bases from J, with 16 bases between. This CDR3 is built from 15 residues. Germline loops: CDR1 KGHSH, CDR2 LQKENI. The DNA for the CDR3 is TGTGCCAGCTCACCGAATTCGGGACTCCAATATGGCTACACCTTC. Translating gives CASSPNSGLQYGYTF.

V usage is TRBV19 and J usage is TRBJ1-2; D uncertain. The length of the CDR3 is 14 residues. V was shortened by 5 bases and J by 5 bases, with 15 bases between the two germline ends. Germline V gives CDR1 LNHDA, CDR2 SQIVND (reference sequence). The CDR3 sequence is CASSSSGFGYGYTF. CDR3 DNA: TGTGCCAGTAGTTCCTCGGGTTTCGGTTATGGCTACACCTTC. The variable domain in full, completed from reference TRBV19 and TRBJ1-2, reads DGGITQSPKYLFRKEGQNVTLSCEQNLNHDAMYWYRQDPGQGLRLIYYSQIVNDFQKGDIAEGYSVSREKKESFPLTVTSAQKNPTAFYLCASSSSGFGYGYTFGSGTRLTVV.

CDR3 nucleotide sequence: TGTGCCAGCAGAGAGGGAGGGCTCGATGAAAAACTGTTTTTT. Protein sequence: CASREGGLDEKLFF. The chain combines TRBV28 with TRBJ1-4, with no clear D. CDR3 size: 14 residues. With 6 bases removed from V and 6 bases from J, the gap between germline ends came to 14 bases. Looked up from germline, CDR1 is MDHEN and CDR2 is SYDVKM.

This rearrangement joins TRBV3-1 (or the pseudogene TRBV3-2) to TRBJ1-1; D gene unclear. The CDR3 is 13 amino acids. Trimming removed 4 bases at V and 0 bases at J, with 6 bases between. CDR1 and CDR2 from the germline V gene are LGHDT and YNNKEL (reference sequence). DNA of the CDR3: TGTGCCAGCAGCCCCTTTTTGAACACTGAAGCTTTCTTT. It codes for CASSPFLNTEAFF.